This T cell receptor (beta chain) emerged from a study of shared clonotypes between healthy human individuals. The CDR3 contains 15 residues. V was shortened by 0 bases and J by 4 bases, with 10 bases between the two germline ends. Germline V gene sequence: CDR1 SGDLS, CDR2 YYNGEE. TCRdb's table, derived via immunoSEQ multiplex PCR, lists solely in-frame clones and lacks some. In the table there are millions of clones, roughly 92% of which are singletons. This chain links TRBV9 with TRBJ2-2; maybe TRBD2 (6 bases). Sequenced material: naive CD4+ T cells sorted from blood. The subset is: CD45RA+ positively selected. This TCR was recovered from a man younger than 35 in good health. The CDR3 protein is CASSVGGLLTGELFF. The DNA for the CDR3 is TGTGCCAGCAGCGTAGGGGGACTTCTCACCGGGGAGCTGTTTTTT. The complete variable domain, with remaining parts taken from reference TRBV9 and TRBJ2-2, reads DSGVTQTPKHLITATGQRVTLRCSPRSGDLSVYWYQQSLDQGLQFLIQYYNGEERAKGNILERFSAQQFPDLHSELNLSSLELGDSALYFCASSVGGLLTGELFFGEGSRLTVL.